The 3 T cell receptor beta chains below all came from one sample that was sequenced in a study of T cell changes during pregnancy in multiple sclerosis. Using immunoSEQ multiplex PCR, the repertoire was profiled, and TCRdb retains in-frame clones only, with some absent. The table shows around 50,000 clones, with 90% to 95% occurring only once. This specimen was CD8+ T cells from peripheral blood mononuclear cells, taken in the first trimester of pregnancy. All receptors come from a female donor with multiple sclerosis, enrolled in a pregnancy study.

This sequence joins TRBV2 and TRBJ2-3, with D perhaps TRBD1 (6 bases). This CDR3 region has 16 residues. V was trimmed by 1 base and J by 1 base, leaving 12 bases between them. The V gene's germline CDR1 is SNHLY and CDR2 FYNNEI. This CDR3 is CASSEDQGLGTDTQYF. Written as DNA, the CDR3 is TGTGCCAGCAGTGAAGACCAGGGGCTCGGCACAGATACGCAGTATTTT.

In DNA, the CDR3 is TGTGCCAGCACAGAACGGGAGCGGGGAATGACCTACGAGCAGTACTTC. Protein: CASTERERGMTYEQYF. V and J are TRBV6-6 and TRBJ2-7; 7 bases are a match to TRBD2. The V and J ends lost 7 bases and 2 bases, in that order; junction bases with no gene match: 14. In germline, CDR1 is MNHNY, CDR2 SVGAGI (reference sequence). This CDR3 has 16 residues.

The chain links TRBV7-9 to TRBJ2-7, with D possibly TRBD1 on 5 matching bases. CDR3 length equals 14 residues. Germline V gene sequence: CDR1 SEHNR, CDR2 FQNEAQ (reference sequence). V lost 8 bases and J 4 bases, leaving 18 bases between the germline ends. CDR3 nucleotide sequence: TGTGCCAGCCAAAGAACCGACAGACAATACGAGCAGTACTTC. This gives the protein CASQRTDRQYEQYF.